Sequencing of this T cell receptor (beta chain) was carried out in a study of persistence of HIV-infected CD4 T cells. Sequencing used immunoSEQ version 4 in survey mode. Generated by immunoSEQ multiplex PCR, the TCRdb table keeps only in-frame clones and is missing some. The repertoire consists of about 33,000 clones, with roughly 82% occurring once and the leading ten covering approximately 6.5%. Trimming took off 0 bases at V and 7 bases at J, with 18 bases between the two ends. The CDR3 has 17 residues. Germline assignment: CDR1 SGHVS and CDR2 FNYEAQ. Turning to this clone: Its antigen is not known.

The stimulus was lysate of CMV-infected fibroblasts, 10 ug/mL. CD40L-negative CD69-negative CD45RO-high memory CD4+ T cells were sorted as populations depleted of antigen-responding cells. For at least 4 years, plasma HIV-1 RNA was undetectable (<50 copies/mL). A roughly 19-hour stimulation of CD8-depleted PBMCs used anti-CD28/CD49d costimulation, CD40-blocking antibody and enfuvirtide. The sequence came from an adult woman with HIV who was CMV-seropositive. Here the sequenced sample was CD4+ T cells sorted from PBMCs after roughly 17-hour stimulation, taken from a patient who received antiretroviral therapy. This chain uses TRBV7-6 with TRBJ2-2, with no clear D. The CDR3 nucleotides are TGTGCCAGCAGCTTAGCCAGAACTACCTCAAAGGACGGGGAGCTGTTTTTT. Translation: CASSLARTTSKDGELFF.